This T cell receptor (beta chain) was sequenced in a study of shared clonotypes between healthy human individuals. Per the germline V gene, CDR1 is SGHDN and CDR2 is FVKESK. This CDR3 is 14 amino acids long. Unmatched junction bases numbered 7, after V lost 5 bases and J lost 4 bases. Original processing notes: There were no quality scores in the junction-only immunoSEQ sequences, so filtering differed. Sequenced by immunoSEQ multiplex PCR; TCRdb stores in-frame clones only, minus some. The DNA gave D and trimming, while V, J and clone size come from that table. In the table there are 850,000 to 1,100,000 clones, 70% to 80% of which are singletons.

Specimen: memory CD4+ T cells from PBMCs. Subset of the sample: CD45RA-negative fraction. The TCR comes from a man aged 18 to 30 in good health. Some clones in this sample may be carry-over from other donors' samples. The J gene is TRBJ1-1, the V gene TRBV14; 7 bases match TRBD1. CDR3: CASSRQGGITEAFF. The CDR3 DNA reads as TGTGCCAGCAGCAGACAGGGCGGAATCACTGAAGCTTTCTTT.